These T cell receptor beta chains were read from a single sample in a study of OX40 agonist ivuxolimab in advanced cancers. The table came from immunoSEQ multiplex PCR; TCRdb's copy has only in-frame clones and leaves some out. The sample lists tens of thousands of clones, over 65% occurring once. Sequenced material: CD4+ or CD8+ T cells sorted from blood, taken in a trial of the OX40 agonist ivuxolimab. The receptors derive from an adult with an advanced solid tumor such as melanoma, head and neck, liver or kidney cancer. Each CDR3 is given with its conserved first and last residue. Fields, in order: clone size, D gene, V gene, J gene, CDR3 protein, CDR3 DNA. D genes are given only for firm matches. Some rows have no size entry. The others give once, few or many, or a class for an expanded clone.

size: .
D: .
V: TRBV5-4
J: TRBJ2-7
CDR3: CASSSSGRIYEQYF
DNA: TGTGCCAGCAGTTCATCAGGGAGGATCTACGAGCAGTACTTC

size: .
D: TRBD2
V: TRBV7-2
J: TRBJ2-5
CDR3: CASRSGGQETQYF
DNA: TGTGCCAGCCGTAGCGGGGGCCAAGAGACCCAGTACTTC

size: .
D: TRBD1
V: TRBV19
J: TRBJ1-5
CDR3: CASSWGQPYSNQPQHF
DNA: TGTGCCAGTAGCTGGGGACAGCCTTATAGCAATCAGCCCCAGCATTTT

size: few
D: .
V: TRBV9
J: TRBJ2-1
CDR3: CASSVDVRGPNNEQFF
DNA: TGTGCCAGCAGCGTAGACGTGCGAGGTCCAAACAATGAGCAGTTCTTC

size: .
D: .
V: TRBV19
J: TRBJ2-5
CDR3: CASSIYRSGGETQYF
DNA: TGTGCCAGTAGTATATATCGTAGTGGGGGAGAGACCCAGTACTTC

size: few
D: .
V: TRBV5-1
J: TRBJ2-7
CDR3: CASSWRSGGEQYF
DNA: TGCGCCAGCAGCTGGAGATCAGGTGGGGAGCAGTACTTC

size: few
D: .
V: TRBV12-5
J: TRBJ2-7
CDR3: CASGLNYEQYF
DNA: TGTGCTAGTGGTTTGAACTACGAGCAGTACTTC

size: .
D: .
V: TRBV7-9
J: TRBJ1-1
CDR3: CASSGTEAFF
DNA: TGTGCCAGCAGCGGGACTGAAGCTTTCTTT

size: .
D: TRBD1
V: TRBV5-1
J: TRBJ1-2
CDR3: CASSTGQGANYGYTF
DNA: TGCGCCAGCAGCACGGGACAGGGGGCGAACTATGGCTACACCTTC

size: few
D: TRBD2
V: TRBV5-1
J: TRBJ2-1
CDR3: CASSLASGGAYREQFF
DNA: TGCGCCAGCAGCTTGGCTAGCGGGGGGGCTTATCGTGAGCAGTTCTTC

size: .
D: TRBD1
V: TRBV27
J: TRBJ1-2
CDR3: CASSGTGEYGYTF
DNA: TGTGCCAGCAGCGGGACAGGTGAATATGGCTACACCTTC

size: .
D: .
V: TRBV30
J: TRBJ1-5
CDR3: CAWSEGTIANQPQHF
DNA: TGTGCCTGGAGTGAGGGCACTATAGCAAATCAGCCCCAGCATTTT

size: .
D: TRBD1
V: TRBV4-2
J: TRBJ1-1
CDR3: CASSQDRGTEAFF
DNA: TGTGCCAGCAGCCAAGACAGGGGGACTGAAGCTTTCTTT

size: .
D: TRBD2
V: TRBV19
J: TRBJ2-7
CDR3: CASSMRGATYEQYF
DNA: TGTGCCAGTAGTATGCGGGGGGCGACCTACGAGCAGTACTTC

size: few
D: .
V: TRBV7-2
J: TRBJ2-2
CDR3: CASSFSLRAGELFF
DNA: TGTGCCAGCAGCTTCTCCTTGCGTGCCGGGGAGCTGTTTTTT

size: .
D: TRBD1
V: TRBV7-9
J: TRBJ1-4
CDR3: CASSVQGASNEKLFF
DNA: TGTGCCAGCAGTGTTCAGGGGGCTTCGAATGAAAAACTGTTTTTT

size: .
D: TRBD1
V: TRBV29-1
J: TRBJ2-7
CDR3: CSVEGDRGLYEQYF
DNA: TGCAGCGTTGAGGGGGACAGGGGGCTATACGAGCAGTACTTC

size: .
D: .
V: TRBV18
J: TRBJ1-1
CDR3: CASSPGLDTEAFF
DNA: TGTGCCAGCTCACCTGGATTAGACACTGAAGCTTTCTTT

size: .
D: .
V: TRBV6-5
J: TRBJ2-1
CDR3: CASGRDLSYNEQFF
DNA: TGTGCCAGCGGACGGGACCTCTCCTACAATGAGCAGTTCTTC

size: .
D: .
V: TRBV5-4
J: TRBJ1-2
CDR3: CASSPDGYGYTF
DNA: TGTGCCAGCAGCCCGGACGGCTATGGCTACACCTTC

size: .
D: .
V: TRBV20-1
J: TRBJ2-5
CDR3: CSAGETQYF
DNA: TGCAGTGCGGGGGAGACCCAGTACTTC

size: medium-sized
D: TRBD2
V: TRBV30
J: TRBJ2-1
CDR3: CAWRPPWGSSGVGEQFF
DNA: TGTGCCTGGAGGCCGCCGTGGGGGTCTAGCGGGGTGGGTGAGCAGTTCTTC

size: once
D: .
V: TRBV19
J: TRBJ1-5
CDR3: CASSFPAQGGNQPQHF
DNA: TGTGCCAGTAGTTTCCCCGCTCAGGGAGGCAATCAGCCCCAGCATTTT

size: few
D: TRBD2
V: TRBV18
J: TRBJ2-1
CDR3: CASSPPAGEQFF
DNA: TGTGCCAGCTCACCACCAGCGGGGGAGCAGTTCTTC

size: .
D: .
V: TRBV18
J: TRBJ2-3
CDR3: CASSPGLAQDTQYF
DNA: TGTGCCAGCTCACCAGGTCTAGCCCAAGATACGCAGTATTTT

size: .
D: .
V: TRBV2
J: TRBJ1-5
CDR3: CASSGERGNSNQPQHF
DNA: TGTGCCAGCAGTGGGGAGAGGGGTAATAGCAATCAGCCCCAGCATTTT

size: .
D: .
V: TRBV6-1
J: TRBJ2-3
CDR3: CAGRSEGTDTQYF
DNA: TGTGCCGGCCGGAGTGAGGGCACAGATACGCAGTATTTT

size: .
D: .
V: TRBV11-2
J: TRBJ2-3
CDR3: CASSLVLVPTDTQYF
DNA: TGTGCCAGCAGCTTAGTGTTAGTCCCAACAGATACGCAGTATTTT